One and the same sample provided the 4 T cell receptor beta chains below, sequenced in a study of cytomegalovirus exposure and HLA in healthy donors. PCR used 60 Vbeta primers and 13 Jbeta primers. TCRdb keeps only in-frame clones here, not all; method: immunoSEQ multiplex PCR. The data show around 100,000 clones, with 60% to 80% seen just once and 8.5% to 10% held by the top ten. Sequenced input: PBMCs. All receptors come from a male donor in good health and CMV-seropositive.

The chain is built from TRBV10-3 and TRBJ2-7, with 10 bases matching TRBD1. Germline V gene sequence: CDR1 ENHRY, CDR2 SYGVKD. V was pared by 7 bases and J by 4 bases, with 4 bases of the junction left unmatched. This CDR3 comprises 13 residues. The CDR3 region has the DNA TGTGCCATCATGGGACAGGGGATTTACGAGCAGTACTTC. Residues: CAIMGQGIYEQYF.

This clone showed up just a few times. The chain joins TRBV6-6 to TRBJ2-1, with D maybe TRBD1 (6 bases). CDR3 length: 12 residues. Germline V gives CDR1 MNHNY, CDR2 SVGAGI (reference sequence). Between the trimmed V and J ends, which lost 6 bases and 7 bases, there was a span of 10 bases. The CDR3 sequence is CASSPDSNEQFF. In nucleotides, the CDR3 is TGTGCCAGCAGCCCGGACAGTAATGAGCAGTTCTTC.

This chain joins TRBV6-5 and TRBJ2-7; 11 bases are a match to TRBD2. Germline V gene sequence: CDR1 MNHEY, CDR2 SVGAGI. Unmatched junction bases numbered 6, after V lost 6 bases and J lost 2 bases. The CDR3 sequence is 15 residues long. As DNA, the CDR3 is TGTGCCAGCAGAGAAACGACTAGCGGGGCCTACGAGCAGTACTTC. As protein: CASRETTSGAYEQYF.

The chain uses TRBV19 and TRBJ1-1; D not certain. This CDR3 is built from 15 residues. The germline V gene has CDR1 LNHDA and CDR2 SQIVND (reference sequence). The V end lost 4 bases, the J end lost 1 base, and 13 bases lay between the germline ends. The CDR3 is CASSRWSSGNTEAFF. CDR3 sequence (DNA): TGTGCCAGTAGTAGATGGTCTTCCGGGAACACTGAAGCTTTCTTT.